These 30 T cell receptor beta chains came from one sample sequenced in a study of T cell changes during pregnancy in multiple sclerosis. Clones were sequenced by immunoSEQ multiplex PCR, and TCRdb holds only the in-frame ones, with some missing. The sample has 25,000 to 30,000 clones; roughly 89% are singletons. Sequencing was performed on CD4+ T cells from peripheral blood mononuclear cells, taken in the first trimester of pregnancy. The receptors come from a female donor in good health, enrolled as a control in a pregnancy study.

The rearrangement links TRBV7-2 to TRBJ2-2, with a tentative D call TRBD2 (6 bases). The CDR3 is 15 amino acids. Trimming pared 2 bases from V and 4 bases from J, leaving 11 bases between. The germline V gene encodes CDR1 SGHTA and CDR2 FQGNSA. Written as DNA, the CDR3 is TGTGCCAGCAGCTTAATCGGGGGACCCACCGGGGAGCTGTTTTTT. It yields the protein CASSLIGGPTGELFF.

This chain connects TRBV6-5 to TRBJ1-5; D gene unclear. Trimming left V 8 bases short and J 0 bases short, with 8 bases between. Germline CDR1 and CDR2: MNHEY and SVGAGI. This CDR3 spans 13 amino acids. This CDR3 is CASGPLSNQPQHF. CDR3 DNA: TGTGCCAGCGGTCCACTTAGCAATCAGCCCCAGCATTTT.

This rearrangement joins TRBV5-4 to TRBJ2-1, with D perhaps matching TRBD2 (5 bases). The CDR3 loop spans 15 amino acids. Trimming shortened V by 0 bases and J by 8 bases, and 15 bases separated the two germline ends. The germline V gene has CDR1 SGHNT and CDR2 YYREEE (reference sequence). As DNA, the CDR3 is TGTGCCAGCAGCTTGGATGTCGGGAACTCCGATGAGCAGTTCTTC. Translating it yields CASSLDVGNSDEQFF.

The J gene is TRBJ1-5, the V gene TRBV6-1, with 7 bases fitting TRBD1. Germline loops: CDR1 MNHNS, CDR2 SASEGT. The ends lost 3 bases at V and 8 bases at J; junction bases unmatched: 10. This CDR3 comprises 15 residues. This chain's CDR3 is CASSDRQGGRKPQHF. Here the CDR3 DNA reads TGTGCCAGCAGTGATAGACAGGGTGGGAGGAAGCCCCAGCATTTT.

The chain joins TRBV27 to TRBJ1-6; 7 positions agree with TRBD1. V was pared by 2 bases and J by 7 bases, with 5 bases of the junction left unmatched. CDR3 length equals 15 residues. Per the germline V gene, CDR1 is MNHEY and CDR2 is SMNVEV (reference sequence). The CDR3, as DNA: TGTGCCAGCAGTTTACTGGACAGGTGGAATTCACCCCTCCACTTT. Translation: CASSLLDRWNSPLHF.

The V call is TRBV6-5, the J call TRBJ1-6, with 7 bases fitting TRBD1. The CDR3 runs 15 residues. The germline gives CDR1 MNHEY, CDR2 SVGAGI. V was pared by 6 bases and J by 7 bases, with 9 bases of the junction left unmatched. CDR3 region: CASRRPGQANSPLHF. The CDR3 region has the DNA TGTGCCAGCAGGCGCCCTGGACAGGCCAATTCACCCCTCCACTTT.

Only one count was recorded for this clone. The chain links TRBV18 to TRBJ1-6, with 12 bases lining up with TRBD1. This CDR3 has 15 residues. The junction had 6 bases not matched to a gene; V was cut back by 6 bases and J by 9 bases. From germline, CDR1 is KGHSH and CDR2 LQKENI. CDR3 region: CASSPGQGAGSPLHF. The CDR3 DNA is TGTGCCAGCTCCCCGGGACAGGGGGCCGGTTCACCCCTCCACTTT.

This clone was counted once. The V call is TRBV30, the J call TRBJ1-2, with D possibly being TRBD1 (5 bases). The V end was cut by 5 bases, the J end by 8 bases, with 15 bases between. The CDR3 loop spans 12 amino acids. Germline values: CDR1 GTSNPN, CDR2 SVGIG (reference sequence). CDR3 nucleotide sequence: TGTGCCTGGCTACGGGGCGCGGGGGGCTACACCTTC. This gives the protein CAWLRGAGGYTF.

The rearrangement joins TRBV11-2 to TRBJ2-7, with D perhaps TRBD1 (9 bases). The V and J ends lost 5 bases and 4 bases respectively, with 21 bases between them. The CDR3 loop spans 16 amino acids. Germline V CDR1 and CDR2: SGHAT, FQNNGV. Here the CDR3 reads CASSPRLAGQGYEQYF. The CDR3 region has the DNA TGTGCCAGCAGCCCTAGATTAGCGGGACAGGGTTACGAGCAGTACTTC.

The V gene is TRBV4-2, the J gene TRBJ2-7, with D possibly matching TRBD1 (5 bases). Between the trimmed V and J ends, which lost 1 base and 5 bases, there was a span of 12 bases. This CDR3 has 14 residues. The germline V gene has CDR1 LGHNA and CDR2 YNFKEQ. CDR3 bases: TGTGCCAGCAGCCAAGGCGTGGGGCAAAACGAGCAGTACTTC. This encodes CASSQGVGQNEQYF.

V is TRBV25-1 and J is TRBJ2-1, with D possibly being TRBD2 (5 bases). CDR3 length: 13 amino acids. Trimming took off 7 bases at V and 6 bases at J, with 13 bases between the two ends. CDR1 is MGHDK, CDR2 SYGVNS, per germline. CDR3 region: CASTEGTPNEQFF. The CDR3 DNA follows: TGTGCCAGCACCGAGGGCACTCCCAATGAGCAGTTCTTC.

This clone was observed a single time. The rearrangement links TRBV19 to TRBJ2-7; 7 bases match TRBD1. J lost 4 bases, V lost 5 bases, and 14 bases had no gene match. The CDR3 runs to 16 residues. Germline CDR1 and CDR2: LNHDA and SQIVND (reference sequence). The DNA for the CDR3 is TGTGCCAGTAGTTCCAACCCGATGACGGGACAGTACGAGCAGTACTTC. This translates into CASSSNPMTGQYEQYF.

Only one count was recorded for this clone. The rearrangement links TRBV5-5 to TRBJ2-5; TRBD2 might be the D (6 bases). Germline V CDR1 and CDR2: SGHKS, YYEKEE (reference sequence). The V end was cut by 7 bases, the J end by 5 bases, with 18 bases between. The CDR3 is made up of 14 amino acids. The CDR3 DNA reads TGTGCCAGCGGGCGGGGAGAGGGGTGGGAGACCCAGTACTTC. It is translated as CASGRGEGWETQYF.

J is TRBJ2-7 and V is TRBV2; D ambiguous. The CDR3 is 13 residues long. Germline loops: CDR1 SNHLY, CDR2 FYNNEI. V was shortened by 7 bases and J by 6 bases, with 16 bases between the two germline ends. As DNA, the CDR3 is TGTGCCAGCACCGTCGGGTCTGCCCGCGAGCAGTACTTC. Amino acid sequence: CASTVGSAREQYF.

J is TRBJ2-5 and V is TRBV7-2, with 9 bases fitting TRBD1. The CDR3 is 13 residues long. Looked up from germline, CDR1 is SGHTA and CDR2 is FQGNSA. The V gene end was trimmed by 3 bases and the J gene end by 5 bases; junction bases not matched to a gene: 1. The CDR3 region is CASSFDRGETQYF. DNA for the CDR3: TGTGCCAGCAGCTTTGACAGGGGGGAGACCCAGTACTTC.

V and J are TRBV5-1 and TRBJ2-2; 8 bases align to TRBD1. After removal of 0 bases from V and 2 bases from J, the junction contained 6 bases not matched to a gene. The V gene's germline CDR1 is SGHRS and CDR2 YFSETQ. The CDR3 consists of 17 residues. The CDR3 DNA follows: TGCGCCAGCAGCTTGGCCCCCGGGACAGGAAACACCGGGGAGCTGTTTTTT. The encoded protein is CASSLAPGTGNTGELFF.

This clone has more than one count but fewer than ten. This chain links TRBV10-3 with TRBJ2-3; 10 bases line up with TRBD2. The CDR3 has 14 residues. Germline V lookup: CDR1 ENHRY, CDR2 SYGVKD. Trimming removed 10 bases from V and 5 bases from J; junction bases left unmatched: 9. The CDR3 spells CATNLAGAEDTQYF. As DNA, the CDR3 is TGTGCCACCAATCTAGCGGGGGCCGAAGATACGCAGTATTTT.

The chain is built from TRBV28 and TRBJ2-1; 8 nucleotides match TRBD2. CDR1 and CDR2 (germline): MDHEN, SYDVKM. V gave up 9 bases and J gave up 4 bases; unmatched junction bases: 5. This CDR3 is 13 amino acids long. CDR3: CASSLAGYNEQFF. CDR3 nucleotides: TGTGCCAGTTCTTTAGCGGGGTACAATGAGCAGTTCTTC. Full variable domain (remainder filled in from reference TRBV28 and TRBJ2-1): DVKVTQSSRYLVKRTGEKVFLECVQDMDHENMFWYRQDPGLGLRLIYFSYDVKMKEKGDIPEGYSVSREKKERFSLILESASTNQTSMYLCASSLAGYNEQFFGPGTRLTVL.

This rearrangement joins TRBV5-6 to TRBJ1-2; tentative D call: TRBD1 (6 bases). Trimming removed 2 bases at V and 0 bases at J, with 8 bases between. CDR3 length equals 14 residues. Germline assignment: CDR1 SGHDT and CDR2 YYEEEE. The CDR3 spells CASSLQGANYGYTF. Written as DNA, the CDR3 is TGTGCCAGCAGCTTACAGGGCGCTAACTATGGCTACACCTTC.

This clone appeared a single time. This chain joins TRBV2 and TRBJ2-5; D not certain. The CDR3 sequence is 12 residues long. Trimming removed 6 bases from V and 4 bases from J, with 9 bases in between. Germline CDR1 reads SNHLY; CDR2 reads FYNNEI. The CDR3 sequence: CASREYGETQYF. The CDR3 DNA reads as TGTGCCAGCAGGGAGTACGGAGAGACCCAGTACTTC.

The chain uses TRBV2 and TRBJ2-1, with TRBD1 matching 7 bases. CDR3 length equals 13 residues. The V and J ends lost 7 bases and 2 bases, in that order; junction bases with no gene match: 2. The germline gives CDR1 SNHLY, CDR2 FYNNEI. The CDR3 DNA follows: TGTGCCAGCAAGGGGGCAACCTACAATGAGCAGTTCTTC. Translating it yields CASKGATYNEQFF. Together with reference TRBV2 and TRBJ2-1, the CDR3 gives the full variable domain: EPEVTQTPSHQVTQMGQEVILRCVPISNHLYFYWYRQILGQKVEFLVSFYNNEISEKSEIFDDQFSVERPDGSNFTLKIRSTKLEDSAMYFCASKGATYNEQFFGPGTRLTVL.

V and J are TRBV19 and TRBJ2-3, with D possibly matching TRBD2 (6 bases). V was pared by 7 bases and J by 1 base, with 18 bases between. Germline CDR1 is LNHDA and CDR2 is SQIVND (reference sequence). CDR3 size: 16 residues. CDR3 loop: CASTPLFVAGTDTQYF. CDR3 sequence (DNA): TGTGCCAGTACCCCCCTTTTTGTAGCGGGCACAGATACGCAGTATTTT.

The V call is TRBV28, the J call TRBJ2-1; 8 bases fit TRBD2. V lost 3 bases to trimming and J lost 5 bases; unmatched junction nucleotides: 6. Germline-derived CDR1 and CDR2 are MDHEN and SYDVKM. The length of the CDR3 is 15 residues. This CDR3 is CASSFRTSRHNEQFF. The CDR3 region has the DNA TGTGCCAGCAGTTTTAGGACTAGCAGACACAATGAGCAGTTCTTC.

This clone is a singleton in its sample. The V gene is TRBV30, the J gene TRBJ1-2; D is perhaps TRBD1 (5 bases). CDR1 is GTSNPN, CDR2 SVGIG, per germline (reference sequence). The V gene lost 0 bases and the J gene lost 7 bases, with 12 bases spanning the gap. This CDR3 region has 13 residues. CDR3 nucleotides: TGTGCCTGGAGTGTGGGGCAGGGTGTTGGCTACACCTTC. Its translation is CAWSVGQGVGYTF.

The V gene is TRBV7-2, the J gene TRBJ2-1, with 9 positions matching TRBD1. Per germline, CDR1 SGHTA and CDR2 FQGNSA. V lost 5 bases and J lost 5; bases outside the gene matches: 7. The CDR3 consists of 15 residues. CDR3 in DNA: TGTGCCAGCAGCCGCACGACAGGGGGTAACAATGAGCAGTTCTTC. This sequence encodes CASSRTTGGNNEQFF.

This chain uses TRBV18 with TRBJ2-1; 7 bases agree with TRBD1. Trimming cost V 2 bases and J 9 bases; bases outside gene matches: 13. There are 16 residues in the CDR3. The germline CDR1 and CDR2 sequences are KGHSH and LQKENI. For the CDR3, the DNA is TGTGCCAGCTCACCATACACCGGGACAGCGACCGTTGAGCAGTTCTTC. Its protein product is CASSPYTGTATVEQFF.

V usage is TRBV29-1 and J usage is TRBJ1-2, with D hard to call. V was cut by 4 bases and J by 5 bases, with 14 bases left in between. Per the germline V gene, CDR1 is SQVTM and CDR2 is ANQGSEA. The CDR3 covers 13 residues. CDR3 sequence reads: CSVVVQVGYGYTF. Here the CDR3 DNA reads TGCAGCGTTGTTGTCCAGGTCGGATATGGCTACACCTTC.

The CDR3 is CASSRDRATNEKLFF. As DNA, the CDR3 is TGTGCCAGCTCACGAGACAGGGCCACTAATGAAAAACTGTTTTTT. The rearrangement joins TRBV18 to TRBJ1-4, with 7 bases aligning to TRBD1. In germline, CDR1 is KGHSH, CDR2 LQKENI. The CDR3 has 15 amino acids. Trimming removed 4 bases from V and 2 bases from J; junction bases left unmatched: 4.

This clone was detected only once. The genes are TRBV30 and TRBJ2-7, with D possibly matching TRBD2 (5 bases). The CDR3 covers 11 residues. Germline V lookup: CDR1 GTSNPN, CDR2 SVGIG (reference sequence). V lost 5 bases to trimming and J lost 3 bases, with 8 bases between them. CDR3 amino acids: CAWQRNYEQYF. CDR3 coding DNA: TGTGCCTGGCAGCGGAACTACGAGCAGTACTTC.

This chain uses TRBV29-1 with TRBJ1-1; 7 nucleotides agree with TRBD1. The V gene end was trimmed by 7 bases and the J gene end by 6 bases; junction bases not matched to a gene: 8. The germline V gene has CDR1 SQVTM and CDR2 ANQGSEA. This CDR3 spans 12 amino acids. This chain's CDR3 is CSAYRGGAEAFF. CDR3 bases: TGCAGCGCTTACAGGGGCGGAGCTGAAGCTTTCTTT.